Listed below are T cell receptor beta chains from one sample, sequenced in a study of CD8+ T cells in alopecia areata. Measured with immunoSEQ multiplex PCR; TCRdb has only the in-frame clones, and not every one. Of roughly 150,000 clones detected, about 60% appear once; the ten largest clones hold approximately 4.3%. The specimen was CD4+ T cells sorted from blood. The receptors shown here come from a human donor in good health. Each CDR3 is given with its conserved first and last residue. A D gene is named only where the DNA matches it firmly. Size tells how often a clone was seen (once, few, many) or the class of an expanded clone, and some rows leave it out.

length: 13; V: TRBV5-1; size: -; D: -; J: TRBJ2-7; CDR3: CASSHSSGYEQYF; DNA: TGCGCCAGCAGCCACAGTAGCGGCTACGAGCAGTACTTC
length: 16; V: TRBV18; size: -; D: -; J: TRBJ2-3; CDR3: CASSPPRLRFTDTQYF; DNA: TGTGCCAGCTCACCACCTCGGCTCCGATTCACAGATACGCAGTATTTT
length: 13; V: TRBV29-1; size: -; D: TRBD2; J: TRBJ2-7; CDR3: CSVDGAGSYEQYF; DNA: TGCAGCGTTGACGGAGCGGGGTCCTACGAGCAGTACTTC
length: 14; V: TRBV7-9; size: few; D: -; J: TRBJ2-3; CDR3: CASSLGGSPDTQYF; DNA: TGTGCCAGCAGCTTAGGGGGGAGCCCAGATACGCAGTATTTT
length: 19; V: TRBV30; size: -; D: TRBD2; J: TRBJ2-5; CDR3: CAWSVPRLAGGSGTETQYF; DNA: TGTGCCTGGAGTGTACCCAGACTAGCGGGAGGGTCGGGTACAGAGACCCAGTACTTC
length: 16; V: TRBV10-3; size: -; D: TRBD1; J: TRBJ2-7; CDR3: CAISESPTGASYEQYF; DNA: TGTGCCATCAGTGAGTCCCCCACAGGGGCCTCCTACGAGCAGTACTTC
length: 15; V: TRBV28; size: once; D: -; J: TRBJ1-5; CDR3: CASSFSQVSNQPQHF; DNA: TGTGCCAGCAGTTTTTCGCAGGTTAGCAATCAGCCCCAGCATTTT
length: 13; V: TRBV14; size: few; D: TRBD1; J: TRBJ1-4; CDR3: CASSRATGGGLFF; DNA: TGTGCCAGCAGCCGTGCCACAGGGGGAGGACTGTTTTTT
length: 14; V: TRBV14; size: -; D: -; J: TRBJ2-5; CDR3: CASSQVGGLETQYF; DNA: TGTGCCAGCAGCCAAGTCGGAGGTCTGGAGACCCAGTACTTC
length: 14; V: TRBV19; size: few; D: -; J: TRBJ1-2; CDR3: CASSIGRTNYGYTF; DNA: TGTGCCAGTAGTATCGGACGGACCAACTATGGCTACACCTTC
length: 11; V: TRBV6-5; size: -; D: -; J: TRBJ2-1; CDR3: CASGRDLERFF; DNA: TGTGCCAGCGGTCGGGACCTAGAGCGGTTCTTC
length: 15; V: TRBV28; size: -; D: TRBD2; J: TRBJ2-5; CDR3: CASSLAGGKVKTQYF; DNA: TGTGCCAGCAGTCTAGCGGGAGGTAAAGTAAAGACCCAGTACTTC
length: 14; V: TRBV15; size: few; D: -; J: TRBJ1-1; CDR3: CATSRDLGIVEAFF; DNA: TGTGCCACCAGCAGAGATCTCGGGATCGTGGAAGCTTTCTTT
length: 14; V: TRBV9; size: -; D: -; J: TRBJ1-4; CDR3: CASSMSADNEKLFF; DNA: TGTGCCAGCAGCATGAGTGCCGATAATGAAAAACTGTTTTTT
length: 12; V: TRBV29-1; size: -; D: -; J: TRBJ2-5; CDR3: CSVDVGVETQYF; DNA: TGCAGCGTTGATGTAGGGGTGGAGACCCAGTACTTC
length: 12; V: TRBV10-3; size: few; D: -; J: TRBJ2-5; CDR3: CAISPWEGTQYF; DNA: TGTGCCATCAGCCCATGGGAAGGGACCCAGTACTTC
length: 18; V: TRBV19; size: few; D: TRBD2; J: TRBJ2-2; CDR3: CASIGSFSTSTNTGELFF; DNA: TGTGCCAGTATAGGTTCTTTTTCGACTAGCACGAACACCGGGGAGCTGTTTTTT
length: 12; V: TRBV7-9; size: few; D: -; J: TRBJ1-1; CDR3: CASSLKAWPAFF; DNA: TGTGCCAGCAGCTTAAAAGCGTGGCCAGCTTTCTTT
length: 16; V: TRBV30; size: -; D: -; J: TRBJ2-1; CDR3: CAWSVLSGVNSNEQFF; DNA: TGTGCCTGGAGTGTACTCTCAGGGGTTAACTCCAATGAGCAGTTCTTC
length: 11; V: TRBV6-5; size: -; D: -; J: TRBJ1-1; CDR3: CASSYGQTAFF; DNA: TGTGCCAGCAGTTATGGTCAGACGGCTTTCTTT
length: 14; V: TRBV18; size: few; D: TRBD2; J: TRBJ2-3; CDR3: CASSRAGVRDTQYF; DNA: TGTGCCAGCTCACGAGCGGGAGTTCGAGATACGCAGTATTTT
length: 14; V: TRBV7-9; size: -; D: TRBD1; J: TRBJ1-1; CDR3: CASSFGTGNTEAFF; DNA: TGTGCCAGCAGCTTCGGGACAGGGAACACTGAAGCTTTCTTT
length: 12; V: TRBV29-1; size: -; D: -; J: TRBJ2-3; CDR3: CSVDSLADTQYF; DNA: TGCAGCGTTGACAGCTTGGCAGATACGCAGTATTTT
length: 18; V: TRBV29-1; size: -; D: -; J: TRBJ2-5; CDR3: CSVEEPYGGGKLQETQYF; DNA: TGCAGCGTTGAAGAACCTTACGGCGGGGGCAAACTCCAAGAGACCCAGTACTTC
length: 12; V: TRBV2; size: -; D: TRBD1; J: TRBJ2-5; CDR3: CASTQGGETQYF; DNA: TGTGCCAGCACACAGGGGGGCGAGACCCAGTACTTC
length: 16; V: TRBV23-1; size: few; D: TRBD2; J: TRBJ2-5; CDR3: CASSTSRVLVGETQYF; DNA: TGCGCCAGCTCGACTAGCAGGGTGTTGGTGGGAGAGACCCAGTACTTC
length: 16; V: TRBV14; size: few; D: -; J: TRBJ2-2; CDR3: CASSQIGGRNTGELFF; DNA: TGTGCCAGCAGCCAAATCGGAGGCAGGAACACCGGGGAGCTGTTTTTT
length: 13; V: TRBV10-2; size: -; D: TRBD1; J: TRBJ1-5; CDR3: CASNGQGIQPQHF; DNA: TGCGCCAGCAATGGACAGGGTATTCAGCCCCAGCATTTT
length: 15; V: TRBV19; size: -; D: -; J: TRBJ2-3; CDR3: CASSISGANTDTQYF; DNA: TGTGCCAGTAGTATTAGCGGAGCTAACACAGATACGCAGTATTTT
length: 13; V: TRBV6-1; size: -; D: TRBD1; J: TRBJ1-1; CDR3: CAAMGQGETEAFF; DNA: TGTGCCGCAATGGGACAGGGAGAAACTGAAGCTTTCTTT
length: 16; V: TRBV7-8; size: -; D: TRBD1; J: TRBJ2-6; CDR3: CASSWTGGGGANVLTF; DNA: TGTGCCAGCAGCTGGACAGGGGGCGGTGGGGCCAACGTCCTGACTTTC
length: 14; V: TRBV29-1; size: -; D: -; J: TRBJ1-1; CDR3: CSVGGTGLAEPYFF; DNA: TGCAGCGTTGGAGGAACAGGCCTGGCCGAACCCTACTTCTTT
length: 12; V: TRBV29-1; size: few; D: -; J: TRBJ1-1; CDR3: CSVGRQESGAFF; DNA: TGCAGCGTTGGGAGACAGGAATCAGGGGCTTTCTTT
length: 15; V: TRBV27; size: few; D: TRBD1; J: TRBJ1-2; CDR3: CASSLLGTGNYGYTF; DNA: TGTGCCAGCAGTTTATTAGGGACAGGGAACTATGGCTACACCTTC
length: 17; V: TRBV7-8; size: -; D: -; J: TRBJ2-1; CDR3: CASSLRGQESTYNEQFF; DNA: TGTGCCAGCAGCTTAAGAGGCCAGGAGTCCACCTACAATGAGCAGTTCTTC
length: 13; V: TRBV27; size: -; D: -; J: TRBJ1-1; CDR3: CASSLRTDREAFF; DNA: TGTGCCAGCAGTTTAAGGACAGACCGTGAAGCTTTCTTT
length: 10; V: TRBV6-1; size: -; D: -; J: TRBJ1-2; CDR3: CASSEPGYTF; DNA: TGTGCCAGCAGTGAACCTGGCTACACCTTC
length: 11; V: TRBV20-1; size: -; D: -; J: TRBJ2-7; CDR3: CSARPGSEQYF; DNA: TGCAGTGCTAGGCCTGGCAGCGAGCAGTACTTC
length: 14; V: TRBV25-1; size: -; D: -; J: TRBJ2-1; CDR3: CASKLASSYNEQFF; DNA: TGTGCCAGCAAACTCGCGAGCTCCTACAATGAGCAGTTCTTC
length: 15; V: TRBV29-1; size: -; D: TRBD1; J: TRBJ2-2; CDR3: CSVKPGQLNTGELFF; DNA: TGCAGCGTTAAACCGGGACAGCTCAACACCGGGGAGCTGTTTTTT
length: 12; V: TRBV2; size: -; D: TRBD1; J: TRBJ2-7; CDR3: CASRGTVYEQYF; DNA: TGTGCCAGCAGGGGGACAGTCTACGAGCAGTACTTC
length: 14; V: TRBV30; size: -; D: TRBD1; J: TRBJ2-2; CDR3: CACFTGAGTGELFF; DNA: TGTGCCTGCTTTACAGGGGCGGGTACCGGGGAGCTGTTTTTT
length: 13; V: TRBV19; size: -; D: -; J: TRBJ1-2; CDR3: CASSIWASSGYTF; DNA: TGTGCCAGTAGTATTTGGGCTTCTTCGGGCTACACCTTC
length: 18; V: TRBV30; size: few; D: TRBD1; J: TRBJ1-1; CDR3: CAYSPAPGQGARNTEAFF; DNA: TGTGCCTACTCGCCTGCACCGGGACAGGGGGCGCGTAACACTGAAGCTTTCTTT
length: 13; V: TRBV18; size: -; D: -; J: TRBJ2-5; CDR3: CASSPYGQETQYF; DNA: TGTGCCAGCTCACCATACGGGCAAGAGACCCAGTACTTC
length: 14; V: TRBV5-4; size: -; D: -; J: TRBJ1-1; CDR3: CASSLEGPQTEAFF; DNA: TGTGCCAGCAGCTTGGAGGGGCCACAAACTGAAGCTTTCTTT
length: 14; V: TRBV30; size: few; D: TRBD2; J: TRBJ2-3; CDR3: CAWSAGGEADTQYF; DNA: TGTGCCTGGAGTGCGGGGGGAGAGGCAGATACGCAGTATTTT